This is a list of T cell receptor beta chains from one sample in a study of Tregs in tolerant kidney transplant recipients. TCRdb's table, derived via immunoSEQ multiplex PCR, lists solely in-frame clones and lacks some. The profile covers 95,000 or so clones, with under 95% appearing a single time and around 1.5% taken by the ten largest. Specimen: CD4+ T cells from blood (PBMCs), collected 12 months after the transplant. Receptor source: a human patient who received a combined kidney and bone marrow transplant. Some T cells could come from the graft donor. Each CDR3 is given with its conserved first and last residue. A D gene is named only where the DNA matches it firmly. Clone size is shown for a subset of rows, as once, few, many or a class of expanded clone.

>TRBV7-3|TRBD1|NA|TRBJ2-6
CASSSGQAGANVLTF
TGTGCCAGCAGCTCCGGACAGGCGGGGGCCAACGTCCTGACTTTC
>TRBV11-2|TRBD2|NA|TRBJ2-7
CASSFSGTSGGYEQYF
TGTGCCAGCAGCTTTAGTGGGACTAGCGGGGGGTACGAGCAGTACTTC
>TRBV10-3|TRBD1|NA|TRBJ2-3
CAISIRQGSRTDTQYF
TGTGCCATCAGTATCCGACAGGGAAGTAGGACAGATACGCAGTATTTT
>TRBV28|NA|NA|TRBJ1-2
CASSPAGSGSGSYGYTF
TGTGCCAGCAGTCCAGCCGGTTCAGGGAGCGGGAGCTATGGCTACACCTTC
>TRBV5-1|NA|NA|TRBJ2-3
CASSLGQGADTQYF
TGCGCCAGCAGCTTGGGGCAGGGCGCAGATACGCAGTATTTT
>TRBV11-2|NA|NA|TRBJ2-7
CASSLAYRYEQYF
TGTGCCAGCAGCTTAGCGTACAGGTACGAGCAGTACTTC
>TRBV7-9|TRBD2|once|TRBJ2-7
CASSFKREHEQYF
TGTGCCAGCAGCTTTAAGCGGGAGCACGAGCAGTACTTC
>TRBV6-5|TRBD1|NA|TRBJ2-2
CASSMTGNAGELFF
TGTGCCAGCAGCATGACAGGGAATGCCGGGGAGCTGTTTTTT
>TRBV7-2|NA|NA|TRBJ2-1
CASSLRRGANEQFF
TGTGCCAGCAGCCTACGACGGGGGGCGAATGAGCAGTTCTTC
>TRBV7-6|NA|NA|TRBJ2-1
CASSLFGSSYETHDEQFF
TGTGCCAGCAGCTTATTTGGGTCTAGCTATGAAACACACGATGAGCAGTTCTTC
>TRBV7-9|NA|NA|TRBJ2-1
CASSFQAGAHNEQFF
TGTGCCAGCAGCTTCCAGGCGGGGGCTCACAATGAGCAGTTCTTC
>TRBV21-1|NA|NA|TRBJ2-5
CASPHRDRGRLETQYF
TGTGCCAGCCCTCACCGGGACAGGGGGCGTTTGGAGACCCAGTACTTC
>TRBV6-5|NA|NA|TRBJ2-7
CASSYPGTRSYEQYF
TGTGCCAGCAGTTACCCCGGGACACGCTCCTACGAGCAGTACTTC
>TRBV19|NA|NA|TRBJ2-7
CASSVRGYEQYF
TGTGCCAGTAGTGTAAGGGGCTACGAGCAGTACTTC
>TRBV7-2|TRBD1|NA|TRBJ1-5
CASSLGQGQPQHF
TGTGCCAGCAGCTTAGGACAGGGGCAGCCCCAGCATTTT
>TRBV5-1|NA|NA|TRBJ2-1
CASSHGGSYNEQFF
TGCGCCAGCAGCCATGGGGGGTCCTACAATGAGCAGTTCTTC
>TRBV9|NA|NA|TRBJ2-3
CASSVDWRISTDTQYF
TGTGCCAGCAGCGTAGATTGGCGGATAAGCACAGATACGCAGTATTTT
>TRBV5-6|NA|NA|TRBJ1-2
CASSFVGVEDYGYTF
TGTGCCAGCAGCTTTGTCGGAGTGGAAGACTATGGCTACACCTTC
>TRBV7-8|TRBD2|NA|TRBJ2-2
CASNRLAGVGGELFF
TGTGCCAGCAACAGGTTAGCGGGAGTCGGCGGGGAGCTGTTTTTT
>TRBV5-3|TRBD1|NA|TRBJ2-7
CARSLGRGQGAYEQYF
TGTGCCAGAAGCCTTGGGAGGGGACAGGGGGCTTACGAGCAGTACTTC
>TRBV4-2|TRBD2|once|TRBJ2-5
CASSPLRYRGDQETQYF
TGTGCCAGCAGCCCCCTGCGTTATCGGGGGGACCAAGAGACCCAGTACTTC
>TRBV5-1|NA|NA|TRBJ2-4
CASSFTWDSKNIQYF
TGCGCCAGCAGCTTTACGTGGGACTCAAAAAACATTCAGTACTTC
>TRBV9|NA|NA|TRBJ1-4
CASSRELVGSPFF
TGTGCCAGCAGCCGAGAGCTAGTGGGTAGTCCGTTTTTT
>TRBV7-2|NA|NA|TRBJ1-5
CASSLVTANQPQHF
TGTGCCAGCAGCTTAGTGACAGCCAATCAGCCCCAGCATTTT
>TRBV25-1|NA|NA|TRBJ2-1
CASSVGGGKGGEQFF
TGTGCCAGCAGTGTAGGGGGAGGGAAGGGGGGTGAGCAGTTCTTC
>TRBV7-2|NA|once|TRBJ2-4
CASSSRRDGENIQYF
TGTGCCAGCAGCTCCCGCAGGGATGGGGAAAACATTCAGTACTTC
>TRBV10-3|TRBD1|once|TRBJ1-1
CAIRQGAGTEAFF
TGTGCCATCAGACAGGGGGCGGGCACTGAAGCTTTCTTT
>TRBV4-1|TRBD2|NA|TRBJ2-7
CASSPRALAGSPGVVQYF
TGCGCCAGCAGCCCCCGGGCACTAGCGGGGAGCCCAGGGGTTGTGCAGTACTTC
>TRBV2|TRBD1|NA|TRBJ1-3
CASRRDRGPGNTIYF
TGTGCCAGCAGAAGGGACAGGGGGCCTGGAAACACCATATATTTT
>TRBV7-2|NA|NA|TRBJ2-4
CASSLARVSKNIQYF
TGTGCCAGCAGCTTAGCCCGGGTTTCCAAAAACATTCAGTACTTC
>TRBV27|TRBD2|NA|TRBJ2-7
CASSSLGGGSYEQYF
TGTGCCAGCTCGTCCCTCGGGGGAGGGTCCTACGAGCAGTACTTC
>TRBV19|TRBD1|NA|TRBJ2-5
CASSIGRGLQETQYF
TGTGCCAGTAGTATCGGCAGGGGGCTCCAAGAGACCCAGTACTTC
>TRBV7-2|NA|NA|TRBJ2-1
CASSLVGGAFEQFF
TGTGCCAGCAGCTTGGTTGGAGGGGCGTTTGAGCAGTTCTTC
>TRBV7-9|NA|NA|TRBJ2-7
CASSLGPGPSYEQYF
TGTGCCAGCAGCTTAGGGCCGGGTCCCTCCTACGAGCAGTACTTC
>TRBV19|TRBD1|NA|TRBJ2-7
CASSDGQGADIYEQYF
TGTGCCAGTAGTGACGGACAGGGGGCGGATATCTACGAGCAGTACTTC
>TRBV4-1|TRBD2|few|TRBJ2-1
CASSQGRLAGRNEQFF
TGCGCCAGCAGCCAAGGGCGATTAGCGGGAAGGAATGAGCAGTTCTTC
>TRBV5-1|TRBD2|NA|TRBJ2-5
CASSFGLAGEQETQYF
TGCGCCAGCAGCTTCGGACTAGCGGGAGAACAAGAGACCCAGTACTTC
>TRBV7-8|NA|NA|TRBJ1-1
CASSSIQGNTEAFF
TGTGCCAGCAGCTCGATACAGGGGAACACTGAAGCTTTCTTT
>TRBV6-1|TRBD1|NA|TRBJ2-7
CASSFAGGASYEQYF
TGTGCCAGCAGCTTTGCAGGGGGCGCGTCCTACGAGCAGTACTTC
>TRBV7-2|NA|NA|TRBJ2-3
CASCRIALDTQYF
TGTGCCAGCTGCCGGATAGCTTTGGATACGCAGTATTTT
>TRBV5-1|TRBD2|NA|TRBJ2-1
CASSLADGLAGGVQFF
TGCGCCAGCAGCTTGGCCGATGGGCTAGCGGGAGGTGTGCAGTTCTTC
>TRBV6-6|NA|few|TRBJ1-3
CASSHGQFGNTIYF
TGTGCCAGCAGTCACGGACAGTTTGGAAACACCATATATTTT
>TRBV11-3|NA|NA|TRBJ2-5
CASSISGLAGTQYF
TGTGCCAGCAGTATCTCCGGACTGGCTGGGACCCAGTACTTC
>TRBV19|NA|few|TRBJ1-3
CASRSQGNFGNTIYF
TGTGCCAGTAGGTCACAGGGAAATTTTGGAAACACCATATATTTT
>TRBV5-1|NA|NA|TRBJ1-2
CASSDRTGGYTF
TGCGCCAGCAGCGACCGTACAGGGGGCTACACCTTC
>TRBV5-6|TRBD2|NA|TRBJ2-1
CASSGNPGLAYNEQFF
TGTGCCAGCAGCGGAAATCCGGGACTAGCCTACAATGAGCAGTTCTTC
>TRBV6-5|TRBD1|NA|TRBJ2-1
CASSLQGAHNNEQFF
TGTGCCAGCAGTCTACAGGGGGCGCATAACAATGAGCAGTTCTTC
>TRBV7-6|TRBD1|NA|TRBJ1-2
CASSSSRTGPSNYGYTF
TGTGCCAGCAGCTCCTCAAGGACAGGTCCGTCGAACTATGGCTACACCTTC
>TRBV20-1|NA|once|TRBJ2-7
CSARLGNEQYF
TGCAGTGCTAGATTGGGCAACGAGCAGTACTTC
>TRBV28|NA|NA|TRBJ1-1
CASSRTPGRNTEAFF
TGTGCCAGCAGTCGGACACCCGGAAGGAACACTGAAGCTTTCTTT
>TRBV19|NA|NA|TRBJ1-2
CASSIDTGYGYTF
TGTGCCAGTAGTATCGACACTGGCTATGGCTACACCTTC
>TRBV6-5|NA|NA|TRBJ1-2
CASGSGSGYTF
TGTGCCAGCGGGTCGGGGTCTGGCTACACCTTC
>TRBV27|NA|NA|TRBJ2-5
CASRGAASQETQYF
TGTGCCAGCAGAGGAGCGGCGAGCCAAGAGACCCAGTACTTC